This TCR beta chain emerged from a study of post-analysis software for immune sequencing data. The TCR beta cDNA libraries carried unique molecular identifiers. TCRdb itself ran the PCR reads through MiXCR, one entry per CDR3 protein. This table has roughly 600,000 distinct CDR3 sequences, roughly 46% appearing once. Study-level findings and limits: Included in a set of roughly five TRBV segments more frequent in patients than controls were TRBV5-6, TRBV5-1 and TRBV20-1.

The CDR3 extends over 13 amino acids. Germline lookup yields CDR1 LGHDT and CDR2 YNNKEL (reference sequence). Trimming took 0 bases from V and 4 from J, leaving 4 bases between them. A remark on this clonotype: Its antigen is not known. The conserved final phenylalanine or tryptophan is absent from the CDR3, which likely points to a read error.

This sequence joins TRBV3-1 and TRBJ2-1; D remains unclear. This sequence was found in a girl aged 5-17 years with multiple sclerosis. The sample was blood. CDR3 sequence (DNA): TGTGCCAGCAGCCAAGAAGAATACAATGAGCAGTTCGTC. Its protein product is CASSQEEYNEQFV.